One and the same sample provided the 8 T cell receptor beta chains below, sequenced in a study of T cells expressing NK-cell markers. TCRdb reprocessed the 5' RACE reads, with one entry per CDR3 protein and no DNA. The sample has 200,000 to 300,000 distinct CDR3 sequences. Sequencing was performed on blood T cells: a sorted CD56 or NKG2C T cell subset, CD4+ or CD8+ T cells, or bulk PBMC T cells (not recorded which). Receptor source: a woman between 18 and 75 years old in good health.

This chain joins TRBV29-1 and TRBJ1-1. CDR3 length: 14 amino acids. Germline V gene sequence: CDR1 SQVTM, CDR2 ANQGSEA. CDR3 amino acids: CSVSTTAMNTEAFF.

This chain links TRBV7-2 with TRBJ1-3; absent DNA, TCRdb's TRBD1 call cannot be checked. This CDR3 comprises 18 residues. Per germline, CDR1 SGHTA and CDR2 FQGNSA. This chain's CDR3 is CASSLGPLTGGSGNTIYF.

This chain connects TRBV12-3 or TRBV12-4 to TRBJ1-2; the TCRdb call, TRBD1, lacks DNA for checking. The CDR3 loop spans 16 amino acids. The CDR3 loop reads CASSLAPGQGAFGYTF.

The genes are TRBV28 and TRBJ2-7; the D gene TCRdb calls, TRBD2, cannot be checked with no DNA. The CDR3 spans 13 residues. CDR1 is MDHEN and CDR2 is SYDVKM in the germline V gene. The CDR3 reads CASTRTSLREQYF.

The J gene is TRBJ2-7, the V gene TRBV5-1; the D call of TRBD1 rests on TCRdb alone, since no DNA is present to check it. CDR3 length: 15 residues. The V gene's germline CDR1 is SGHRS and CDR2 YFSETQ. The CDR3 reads CASSLAVTGRSEQYF.

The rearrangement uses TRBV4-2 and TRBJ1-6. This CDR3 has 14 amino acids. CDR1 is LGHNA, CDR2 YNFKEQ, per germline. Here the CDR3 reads CASSQGLVRAPLHF.

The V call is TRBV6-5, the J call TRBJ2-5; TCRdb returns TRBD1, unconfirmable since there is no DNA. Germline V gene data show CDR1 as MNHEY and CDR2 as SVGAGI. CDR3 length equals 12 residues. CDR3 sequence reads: CASWRGEETQYF.

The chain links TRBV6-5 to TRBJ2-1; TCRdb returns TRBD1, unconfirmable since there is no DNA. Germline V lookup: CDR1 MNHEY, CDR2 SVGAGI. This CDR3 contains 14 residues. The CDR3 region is CASSSGAGYNEQFF.